Described below is a single T cell receptor (beta chain) sequence and its context. What it binds is not known. These data come from a study of cytomegalovirus exposure and HLA in healthy donors. Study-wide context: Assignment to the Caucasian-associated ancestry cluster applied to around 80% of the roughly 420 genotyped donors. Whole-study results and caveats: Analysis performed later found more than 15,000 TCR beta sequences associated with HLA alleles at 0.05 false discovery rate. Common viral pathogens (according to a later analysis) appeared linked to several of the most significant clusters. Rarity characterized most TCR sequences, yet some public TCRs appeared in many donors.

A multiplex PCR was run with 60 Vbeta primers and 13 Jbeta primers. Sequencing was performed with immunoSEQ multiplex PCR; in TCRdb, only in-frame clones are kept and a portion is missing. Across 200,000 or so clones, the top ten clones capture 0.7% to 0.8% of the sample. The germline V and J ends were trimmed by 0 bases and 1 base, with 10 bases remaining between them. Germline assignment: CDR1 MGHRA and CDR2 YSYEKL. The CDR3 covers 15 residues. The specimen sequenced was PBMCs. The origin of this receptor is a boy between 10 and 17 years old in good health and CMV-seronegative. The chain uses TRBV4-1 and TRBJ2-7; tentatively, D is TRBD2 (5 bases). The CDR3: CASSQDGRVSYEQYF. The CDR3 DNA is TGCGCCAGCAGCCAAGATGGGCGGGTTTCCTACGAGCAGTACTTC.